This T cell receptor beta chain derives from a study of CD8+CD57+ T cells in acquired aplastic anemia. Only patients with CD8+CD57+ cell expansion on flow cytometry were chosen for sequencing. There were no patients without severe acquired aplastic anemia. Germline CDR1 and CDR2: PRHDT and FYEKMQ (reference sequence). Between the trimmed V and J ends, which lost 0 bases and 4 bases, there was a span of 10 bases. The CDR3 loop spans 14 amino acids. Genomic DNA templated the TCR beta VDJ and CDR3 profiling. TCRdb reprocessed the reads via MiXCR and lists one record per CDR3 protein. The data show 120,000 or so distinct CDR3 sequences, almost 40% seen once. This clonotype was seen at least ten times.

Material for sequencing was sorted CD4+, CD8+, or CD8+CD57+ T cells (not recorded which) from PBMCs. V and J are TRBV13 and TRBJ2-7; D might be TRBD1 (6 bases). This clonotype was obtained from a human donor with aplastic anemia. The CDR3 DNA sequence: TGTGCCAGCAGCTTAGGGGGGGCGGAATACGAGCAGTACTTC. This translates into CASSLGGAEYEQYF.